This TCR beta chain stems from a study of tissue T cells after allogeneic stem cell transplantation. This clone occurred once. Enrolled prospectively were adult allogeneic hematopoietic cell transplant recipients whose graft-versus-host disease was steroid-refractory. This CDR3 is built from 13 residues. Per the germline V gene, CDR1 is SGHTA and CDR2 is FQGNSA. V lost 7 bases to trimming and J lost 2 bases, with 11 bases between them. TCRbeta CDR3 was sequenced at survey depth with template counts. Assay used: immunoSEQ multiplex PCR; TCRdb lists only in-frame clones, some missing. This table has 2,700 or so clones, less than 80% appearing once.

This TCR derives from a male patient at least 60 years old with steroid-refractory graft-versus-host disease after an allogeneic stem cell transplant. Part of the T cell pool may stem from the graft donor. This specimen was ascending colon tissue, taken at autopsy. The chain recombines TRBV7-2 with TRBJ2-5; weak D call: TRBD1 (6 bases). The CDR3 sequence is CASTADRQETQYF. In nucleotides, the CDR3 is TGTGCCAGCACCGCCGACAGGCAAGAGACCCAGTACTTC.